This T cell receptor (beta chain) was obtained from a study of blood T cell repertoires in COVID-19. About the study: Samples representing acute and convalescent COVID-19 were sourced from the United States, Italy and Spain. Sample material is recorded as cDNA or gDNA derived from T cells, B-cell-depleted T cells, or PBMCs.

Profiling relied on immunoSEQ multiplex PCR, and the TCRdb table lists in-frame clones only, not all of them. The sample holds 350,000 to 400,000 clones, 91% seen once. Germline CDR1 is LGHDT and CDR2 is YNNKEL (reference sequence). The V and J ends lost 7 bases and 0 bases respectively, with 15 bases between them. The CDR3 extends over 15 amino acids. This TCR was recovered from a woman between 40 and 55 years old who had been exposed to COVID-19. The chain joins TRBV3-1 (or the pseudogene TRBV3-2) to TRBJ2-5; D unresolved. The sample consisted of PBMCs or T cells enriched from blood (not recorded which). The CDR3 nucleotides read TGTGCCAGCATACAGACCCCTCCCCACCAAGAGACCCAGTACTTC. As protein: CASIQTPPHQETQYF.